A selection of T cell receptor beta chains follows, all from one sample in a study of tumor-infiltrating lymphocytes in primary liver carcinoma. MiXCR, applied by TCRdb to the multiplex PCR reads, yields one record per CDR3 protein. The table includes 85,000 to 100,000 distinct CDR3 sequences, 55% to 75% detected once. The sample taken for sequencing was tumor-adjacent normal liver tissue. All receptors derive from a man in his forties with primary liver carcinoma and hepatitis B virus infection. Both conserved end residues are part of each CDR3. Each record gives: clone size, V gene, D gene, J gene, CDR3 DNA, CDR3 protein. D genes are given only for firm matches. Expanded clones get a size class; other rows say once, few or many, or leave the size out.

abundance: -; v_gene: TRBV11-2; d_gene: -; j_gene: TRBJ2-7; CDR3nt: TGTGCCAGCCGTGGTGGCAGTAGGGCCTACGAGCAGTACTTC; CDR3aa: CASRGGSRAYEQYF
abundance: many; v_gene: TRBV6-1; d_gene: -; j_gene: TRBJ1-1; CDR3nt: TGTGCCAGCAGTGAAATGGGGGACACTGAAGCTTTCTTT; CDR3aa: CASSEMGDTEAFF
abundance: -; v_gene: TRBV12-3/TRBV12-4; d_gene: -; j_gene: TRBJ2-7; CDR3nt: TGTACCAGCAGTGCACTAGCCTACAAGGAGTACTTC; CDR3aa: CTSSALAYKEYF
abundance: -; v_gene: TRBV29-1; d_gene: -; j_gene: TRBJ2-7; CDR3nt: TGCAACGCCCTCGCCGGGACCAACTTCGAGCAGTACTTC; CDR3aa: CNALAGTNFEQYF
abundance: many; v_gene: TRBV6-2/TRBV6-3; d_gene: TRBD2; j_gene: TRBJ2-1; CDR3nt: TGTGCCAGCAGCTCTAGCGGGAGCTATGAGCAGTTCTTC; CDR3aa: CASSSSGSYEQFF
abundance: many; v_gene: TRBV10-3; d_gene: -; j_gene: TRBJ1-2; CDR3nt: TGTGCCTCCTCAAGGTCCGGAGACACTAACTATGGCTACACCTTC; CDR3aa: CASSRSGDTNYGYTF
abundance: -; v_gene: TRBV6-1; d_gene: -; j_gene: TRBJ2-7; CDR3nt: TGTGCCATCAGTGAAACGCTCGGCGAGCAGTACTTC; CDR3aa: CAISETLGEQYF
abundance: -; v_gene: TRBV5-5; d_gene: -; j_gene: TRBJ1-1; CDR3nt: TGTGCCAGCAGTACTACAGTGTCTTCCCCTGGAGCTTTCTTT; CDR3aa: CASSTTVSSPGAFF
abundance: -; v_gene: TRBV13; d_gene: -; j_gene: TRBJ1-3; CDR3nt: TGTGCCTGCAGCGGCCTCTCTGGAAACACCATATATTTT; CDR3aa: CACSGLSGNTIYF
abundance: -; v_gene: TRBV6-1; d_gene: TRBD2; j_gene: TRBJ2-7; CDR3nt: TGTGCCAGCAGTGAAGAGGGAGCGGGAGTCTACGAGCAATACTTC; CDR3aa: CASSEEGAGVYEQYF
abundance: -; v_gene: TRBV29-1; d_gene: -; j_gene: TRBJ2-1; CDR3nt: TGCAGCGTTGACCCGGGCCGGGACCTGTGGAACAATAAGCAGTTCTTC; CDR3aa: CSVDPGRDLWNNKQFF
abundance: many; v_gene: TRBV29-1; d_gene: TRBD2; j_gene: TRBJ2-1; CDR3nt: TGCAGCGCTTCGCGGGCGGGAGGGCCGAATGAGCAGTTCTTC; CDR3aa: CSASRAGGPNEQFF
abundance: -; v_gene: TRBV12-3/TRBV12-4; d_gene: -; j_gene: TRBJ2-1; CDR3nt: TGTGCCATCCGTGGGGTCTCCGGGGGCACCGATGAGCAGTTCTTC; CDR3aa: CAIRGVSGGTDEQFF
abundance: many; v_gene: TRBV29-1; d_gene: -; j_gene: TRBJ2-4; CDR3nt: TGCAGCGTTCTGGAGCAAAACATTCAGTACTTC; CDR3aa: CSVLEQNIQYF
abundance: -; v_gene: TRBV11-1; d_gene: TRBD2; j_gene: TRBJ2-1; CDR3nt: TGTGCCAGCAGCCGATTAGCGGGAGAGGTTGGGCAGTCCTTC; CDR3aa: CASSRLAGEVGQSF
abundance: -; v_gene: TRBV29-1; d_gene: -; j_gene: TRBJ2-1; CDR3nt: TGCAGCGCTGAAGATCGGAAGCGAATGGCGGGCGATGAGCAGTTCTTC; CDR3aa: CSAEDRKRMAGDEQFF
abundance: -; v_gene: TRBV11-2; d_gene: TRBD2; j_gene: TRBJ2-7; CDR3nt: TGTGCCAGCAACTTAGTGGGGACTAGCGGTGTCAAAGCCTACGAGCAGTACTTC; CDR3aa: CASNLVGTSGVKAYEQYF
abundance: -; v_gene: TRBV11-2; d_gene: -; j_gene: TRBJ2-2; CDR3nt: TGTGCCAACAGCAAAGGACAGGGAGGGACCGGGGAACTGTTTTTT; CDR3aa: CANSKGQGGTGELFF
abundance: many; v_gene: TRBV30; d_gene: -; j_gene: TRBJ2-3; CDR3nt: TGTGCCTGGGGCCAGGGGCTTAGCACAGATACGCAGTATTTT; CDR3aa: CAWGQGLSTDTQYF
abundance: few; v_gene: TRBV5-1; d_gene: TRBD2; j_gene: TRBJ2-5; CDR3nt: TGCGCCAGCAGCTTGGCCGTAACTAGCGGGAGTCCAGAGACCCAGTACTTC; CDR3aa: CASSLAVTSGSPETQYF
abundance: -; v_gene: TRBV5-4; d_gene: TRBD2; j_gene: TRBJ2-3; CDR3nt: TGTGCCAGCAGCCTTAGCGGGAGTTATGCATATACACAGTATTTT; CDR3aa: CASSLSGSYAYTQYF
abundance: -; v_gene: TRBV7-9; d_gene: -; j_gene: TRBJ2-1; CDR3nt: TGTGCCAGCAGCTTAGTTGGCGGGGGCGTGAATGAGCAGTTCTTC; CDR3aa: CASSLVGGGVNEQFF
abundance: -; v_gene: TRBV5-6; d_gene: -; j_gene: TRBJ2-5; CDR3nt: TGTAGCAGCAGCCCGTCTCCACTGGAGACCCAGTACTTC; CDR3aa: CSSSPSPLETQYF
abundance: -; v_gene: TRBV29-1; d_gene: TRBD2; j_gene: TRBJ2-3; CDR3nt: TGCAGCGTAGAAGATGAGAGCGGGAGAAGTGCAGATATGCAGTATTTT; CDR3aa: CSVEDESGRSADMQYF
abundance: -; v_gene: TRBV12-3/TRBV12-4; d_gene: -; j_gene: TRBJ2-7; CDR3nt: TGTGCCAGCAGTTTAACCTCCAGGGGCATCGACGAGCAGTGCTTC; CDR3aa: CASSLTSRGIDEQCF
abundance: many; v_gene: TRBV12-3/TRBV12-4; d_gene: -; j_gene: TRBJ1-1; CDR3nt: TGTGCCAGCAGTTTGTGGGGGCACAATGAAGCTTTCTTT; CDR3aa: CASSLWGHNEAFF
abundance: -; v_gene: TRBV6-6; d_gene: -; j_gene: TRBJ1-5; CDR3nt: TGTGCTAGCCGTGGCGGGGACACCCAACAGCCCCAGCATTTT; CDR3aa: CASRGGDTQQPQHF
abundance: -; v_gene: TRBV11-2; d_gene: -; j_gene: TRBJ1-1; CDR3nt: TGTGCCAGGGGCCACACCGGGACTGAAGCTTTCTTT; CDR3aa: CARGHTGTEAFF
abundance: many; v_gene: TRBV6-2/TRBV6-3; d_gene: -; j_gene: TRBJ2-2; CDR3nt: TGTGCCAGCAGTTACTTGCACGCGACCGGGGAGCTGTTTTTT; CDR3aa: CASSYLHATGELFF
abundance: many; v_gene: TRBV10-3; d_gene: TRBD2; j_gene: TRBJ2-7; CDR3nt: TGTGCCATCAGTGAGAGCTCGCTAGCGGGAGGGGGGTACGAGCAGTACTTC; CDR3aa: CAISESSLAGGGYEQYF
abundance: few; v_gene: TRBV28; d_gene: TRBD1; j_gene: TRBJ2-7; CDR3nt: TGTGCCAGCAGACGACAGGGGTTGGCCTACGAGCAGTACTTC; CDR3aa: CASRRQGLAYEQYF
abundance: many; v_gene: TRBV10-1; d_gene: -; j_gene: TRBJ2-7; CDR3nt: TGCGCCAGCAGTGGGGCTGGCCCAGGTTACGAGCAGTACTTC; CDR3aa: CASSGAGPGYEQYF
abundance: -; v_gene: TRBV4-1; d_gene: -; j_gene: TRBJ1-1; CDR3nt: TGCGCCAGCAACCAACTCGGGGGGGGTGACACTGAAGCCTTCTTT; CDR3aa: CASNQLGGGDTEAFF
abundance: -; v_gene: TRBV11-2; d_gene: TRBD1; j_gene: TRBJ1-4; CDR3nt: TGTGCCGGCAGCTTAGGGACAGGGGGTGGGGAAAAACGGTTTTTT; CDR3aa: CAGSLGTGGGEKRFF
abundance: -; v_gene: TRBV14; d_gene: -; j_gene: TRBJ2-3; CDR3nt: TGTGTCAGCAGCCTCTCCCAGCCGGCAGATACGCAGTATTTT; CDR3aa: CVSSLSQPADTQYF
abundance: -; v_gene: TRBV6-2/TRBV6-3; d_gene: -; j_gene: TRBJ2-6; CDR3nt: TGTGCCGGCAGTCTCCCACCGGGGAAGCAATCTGGGGCCAACGTCCTGACTTTC; CDR3aa: CAGSLPPGKQSGANVLTF
abundance: -; v_gene: TRBV6-1; d_gene: TRBD2; j_gene: TRBJ2-2; CDR3nt: TGTGCCAGCAGCAGCGGGAGGGCCCCGGCCGAGGAGCCGTTTTTT; CDR3aa: CASSSGRAPAEEPFF
abundance: many; v_gene: TRBV6-1; d_gene: -; j_gene: TRBJ1-1; CDR3nt: TGTGCCAGCAGTGTTAGGGAGAACACTGAAGCTTTCTTT; CDR3aa: CASSVRENTEAFF
abundance: -; v_gene: TRBV28; d_gene: -; j_gene: TRBJ1-2; CDR3nt: TGTGCCAGCAACCTTAGGCATTACTTGGGGGATGGCTACACCTTC; CDR3aa: CASNLRHYLGDGYTF
abundance: once; v_gene: TRBV11-2; d_gene: -; j_gene: TRBJ1-2; CDR3nt: TGTGCCAGCAGAGCGGGGCCTTCGGGCTACACCTTC; CDR3aa: CASRAGPSGYTF
abundance: few; v_gene: TRBV12-3/TRBV12-4; d_gene: -; j_gene: TRBJ1-4; CDR3nt: TGTGGCAGCAGTTTCACAACTAATGAAAAACTGTTTTTT; CDR3aa: CGSSFTTNEKLFF
abundance: many; v_gene: TRBV6-2/TRBV6-3; d_gene: -; j_gene: TRBJ2-3; CDR3nt: TGTGCCAGCAGCTTTGACACCTCTAGCACAGATACGCAGTATTTT; CDR3aa: CASSFDTSSTDTQYF
abundance: -; v_gene: TRBV5-1; d_gene: -; j_gene: TRBJ2-2; CDR3nt: TGCGCCAGCAGGCAGTCGGCCGTGGAGCTGTTTTTT; CDR3aa: CASRQSAVELFF
abundance: -; v_gene: TRBV6-1; d_gene: TRBD1; j_gene: TRBJ2-3; CDR3nt: TGTGCCAGCTGTCATTCGACAGGGGGCACAGATACGCAGTATTTT; CDR3aa: CASCHSTGGTDTQYF
abundance: -; v_gene: TRBV7-8; d_gene: -; j_gene: TRBJ2-5; CDR3nt: TGTGCCAGCAGCCAACAACTAACGGGTGCGGAGACCCAGTACTTC; CDR3aa: CASSQQLTGAETQYF